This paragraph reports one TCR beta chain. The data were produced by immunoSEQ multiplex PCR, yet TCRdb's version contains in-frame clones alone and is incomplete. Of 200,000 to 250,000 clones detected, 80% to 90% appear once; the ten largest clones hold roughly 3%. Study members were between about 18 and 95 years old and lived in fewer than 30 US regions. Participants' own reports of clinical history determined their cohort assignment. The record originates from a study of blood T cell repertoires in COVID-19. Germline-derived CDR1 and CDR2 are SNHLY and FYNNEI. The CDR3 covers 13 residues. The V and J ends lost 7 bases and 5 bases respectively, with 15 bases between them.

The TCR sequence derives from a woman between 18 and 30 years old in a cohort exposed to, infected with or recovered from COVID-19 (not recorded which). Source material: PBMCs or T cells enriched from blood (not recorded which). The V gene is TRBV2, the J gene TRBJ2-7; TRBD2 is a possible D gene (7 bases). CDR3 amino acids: CASTPAGANEQYF. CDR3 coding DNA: TGTGCCAGCACCCCGGCGGGGGCGAACGAGCAGTACTTC.